This T cell receptor (beta chain) originates from a study of a mutant IDH1 vaccine in newly diagnosed glioma. Background on the study: Therapy received beforehand was radiotherapy, temozolomide, or both, with most patients given both.

CDR3 length equals 15 residues. Germline CDR1 and CDR2: MRHNA and SNTAGT. The junction had 8 bases not matched to a gene; V was cut back by 2 bases and J by 6 bases. Time point described: baseline, week 1 (first vaccination visit). Treatment meaning: pre-vaccination baseline after standard-of-care therapy. Here immunoSEQ multiplex PCR was the method, and the copy in TCRdb shows in-frame clones only, minus some. The data contain 92,000 or so clones, approximately 80% of them singletons. The chain employs TRBV6-4 and TRBJ1-2; 8 bases align to TRBD1. The sequence came from a middle-aged man with glioma. Some clones in this sample may be carry-over from other donors' samples. The sequenced sample was PBMCs, obtained from a glioma patient treated with radiotherapy, temozolomide or both. The chain's CDR3 is CASSDLGTGYNGYTF. The CDR3 nucleotides are TGTGCCAGCAGTGACCTCGGGACAGGATATAATGGCTACACCTTC.